These 25 T cell receptor beta chains share one sample of origin, sequenced in a study of regulatory T cells in long-lasting Graves disease. Assembly of TCR beta libraries relied on iRepertoire HTBI primers together with Arm-PCR of CDR3 regions. In TCRdb, the multiplex PCR reads were re-called with MiXCR into one record per CDR3 protein. The sample lists around 400,000 distinct CDR3 sequences, around 20% occurring once. Time point noted: persistent/refractory GD, antithyroid drugs over 5 years with positive TRAb. RNA from PBMCs was the source of the TCR library. The input for sequencing was peripheral blood mononuclear cells (PBMCs), taken when the disease was refractory, from a patient treated with antithyroid drugs. All receptors come from a female donor with Graves disease.

The rearrangement uses TRBV19 and TRBJ1-3; D unclear. Trimming left V 7 bases short and J 0 bases short, with 16 bases between. Germline CDR1 LNHDA, CDR2 SQIVND (reference sequence). The CDR3 covers 16 residues. CDR3 nucleotides: TGTGCCAGTACCTCTCCCAGGACCAGCTCTGGAAACACCATATATTTT. Its translation is CASTSPRTSSGNTIYF.

This clonotype has ten or more counts. The J gene is TRBJ1-5, the V gene TRBV7-2, with a tentative D call TRBD1 (5 bases). With 4 bases removed from V and 5 bases from J, the gap between germline ends came to 15 bases. The CDR3 has 15 amino acids. Germline V gene sequence: CDR1 SGHTA, CDR2 FQGNSA. The CDR3 here is CASSSSGLGDQPQHF. DNA of the CDR3: TGTGCCAGCAGCTCTTCAGGGTTGGGCGATCAGCCCCAGCATTTT.

Only a few counts were recorded for this clonotype. The chain carries TRBV27 and TRBJ2-4, with 7 bases lining up with TRBD2. V lost 5 bases to trimming and J lost 4 bases; unmatched junction nucleotides: 2. The CDR3 is 13 amino acids. CDR1 and CDR2 (germline): MNHEY, SMNVEV (reference sequence). The CDR3 region is CASSLGLKNIQYF. CDR3 nucleotides: TGTGCCAGCAGTCTGGGACTAAAAAACATTCAGTACTTC.

This clonotype came up many times. The genes are TRBV29-1 and TRBJ1-2, with D maybe TRBD1 (6 bases). The germline V and J ends were trimmed by 3 bases and 7 bases, with 9 bases remaining between them. CDR1 and CDR2 from the germline V gene are SQVTM and ANQGSEA. CDR3 size: 11 residues. The DNA for the CDR3 is TGCAGCGTTGACAGGGGCGGTGGCTACACCTTC. Its translation is CSVDRGGGYTF.

The chain carries TRBV2 and TRBJ2-1; D possibly uses TRBD1 or TRBD2 (5 bases each). The germline V gene has CDR1 SNHLY and CDR2 FYNNEI. There are 15 residues in the CDR3. V dropped 7 bases and J dropped 2 bases, with 15 bases sitting between them. The DNA for the CDR3 is TGTGCCAGCATCTCAGAGGGGTCCACCTACAATGAGCAGTTCTTC. Translation gives CASISEGSTYNEQFF. Full variable domain (remainder filled in from reference TRBV2 and TRBJ2-1): EPEVTQTPSHQVTQMGQEVILRCVPISNHLYFYWYRQILGQKVEFLVSFYNNEISEKSEIFDDQFSVERPDGSNFTLKIRSTKLEDSAMYFCASISEGSTYNEQFFGPGTRLTVL.

To note about this clonotype: The junction does not match germline at one end; this may be a read error. The chain employs TRBV18 and TRBJ1-1; D is uncertain. This CDR3 spans 17 amino acids. Germline CDR1 is KGHSH and CDR2 is LQKENI. For the CDR3, the DNA is TGTGCCAGCTCGCCACCGGGGTCCGCCACATTGAACACTGAAGCTTTCTTT. Protein sequence: CASSPPGSATLNTEAFF.

In its sample, this clonotype was seen many times. CDR3 amino acids: CASSLVSRRETQYF. In nucleotides, the CDR3 is TGTGCCAGCAGCTTAGTTTCTCGGCGAGAGACCCAGTACTTC. The gene calls are TRBV13 and TRBJ2-5, with D hard to call. CDR3 length: 14 amino acids. Trimming cost V 1 base and J 4 bases, with 10 bases left between them. CDR1 and CDR2 from the germline V gene are PRHDT and FYEKMQ (reference sequence). Using reference TRBV13 and TRBJ2-5 for the parts outside the CDR3, the full variable domain is AAGVIQSPRHLIKEKRETATLKCYPIPRHDTVYWYQQGPGQDPQFLISFYEKMQSDKGSIPDRFSAQQFSDYHSELNMSSLELGDSALYFCASSLVSRRETQYFGPGTRLLVL.

In the case of this clonotype: One junction end does not reproduce the germline sequence, and a read error may be involved. V usage is TRBV7-7 and J usage is TRBJ2-5, with 9 bases identical to TRBD2. The V gene's germline CDR1 is SSHAT and CDR2 FNYEAQ (reference sequence). The CDR3 sequence is 15 residues long. In nucleotides, the CDR3 is TGTGCTAGCAGCTTAGTAGCGGGAGCGTTTGAGACCCAGTACTTC. This translates into CASSLVAGAFETQYF.

This clonotype was found many times. This sequence joins TRBV6-1 and TRBJ2-7, with 9 bases that match TRBD2. The CDR3 has 15 amino acids. Germline V CDR1 and CDR2: MNHNS, SASEGT. V lost 5 bases, J lost 4 bases, and 9 bases stayed unmatched. CDR3 region: CASSREPGLAYEQYF. The CDR3 nucleotides are TGTGCCAGCAGTAGAGAACCGGGACTAGCATACGAGCAGTACTTC.

The chain carries TRBV29-1 and TRBJ1-4; D gene uncertain. V was shortened by 4 bases and J by 0 bases, with 3 bases between the two germline ends. The CDR3 is 12 amino acids. CDR1 SQVTM and CDR2 ANQGSEA come from the germline V gene. The CDR3 spells CSVGATNEKLFF. CDR3 DNA sequence: TGCAGCGTTGGCGCAACTAATGAAAAACTGTTTTTT.

This clonotype appeared many times. An end of the junction does not agree with germline; a read error may underlie this. V usage is TRBV28 and J usage is TRBJ2-7, with 14 bases lining up with TRBD2. Germline values: CDR1 MDHEN, CDR2 SYDVKM. The CDR3 has 13 residues. CDR3 sequence reads: CASTGLAGGALDF. The CDR3 DNA is TGTGCCAGCACCGGACTAGCGGGAGGCGCCCTGGACTTC.

The genes are TRBV5-1 and TRBJ2-2, with 11 positions matching TRBD2. Germline loops: CDR1 SGHRS, CDR2 YFSETQ. J was trimmed by 2 bases and V by 0 bases; bases with no gene match: 3. This CDR3 contains 17 residues. The CDR3 sequence: CASSLALAGANTGELFF. CDR3 bases: TGCGCCAGCAGCTTGGCACTAGCGGGAGCCAACACCGGGGAGCTGTTTTTT.

This clonotype occurred many times. The V gene is TRBV20-1, the J gene TRBJ1-5, with unresolved D. V lost 4 bases to trimming and J lost 5 bases, with 18 bases between them. CDR1 and CDR2 (germline): DFQATT, SNEGSKA (reference sequence). The CDR3 loop spans 15 amino acids. The CDR3 here is CSANARPTFDQPQHF. The CDR3 DNA sequence: TGCAGTGCTAACGCCCGTCCCACCTTTGATCAGCCCCAGCATTTT.

This clonotype has ten or more counts. The chain recombines TRBV30 with TRBJ2-7; 9 positions match TRBD2. V shed 5 bases, J shed 6 bases, and the junction held 11 bases outside the gene matches. Germline V gives CDR1 GTSNPN, CDR2 SVGIG (reference sequence). This CDR3 is built from 14 residues. The CDR3 protein is CAWDTTGLAGEQYF. In DNA form, the CDR3 reads TGTGCCTGGGACACCACGGGACTAGCCGGCGAGCAGTACTTC. Variable domain in full (rest from reference TRBV30 and TRBJ2-7): SQTIHQWPATLVQPVGSPLSLECTVEGTSNPNLYWYRQAAGRGLQLLFYSVGIGQISSEVPQNLSASRPQDRQFILSSKKLLLSDSGFYLCAWDTTGLAGEQYFGPGTRLTVT.

This clonotype was seen at least ten times. The chain couples TRBV24-1 to TRBJ2-2, with D hard to call. V gave up 2 bases and J gave up 0 bases, with 9 bases separating them. CDR3 size: 16 residues. Germline V lookup: CDR1 KGHDR, CDR2 SFDVKD. CDR3 in amino acids: CATSDSRRTNTGELFF. The CDR3 coding sequence is TGTGCCACCAGTGATTCGCGAAGAACGAACACCGGGGAGCTGTTTTTT.

Many counts were recorded for this clonotype. The chain joins TRBV28 to TRBJ2-5; TRBD1 is a possible D gene (6 bases). The CDR3 has 15 residues. Germline CDR1 is MDHEN and CDR2 is SYDVKM. V was shortened by 5 bases and J by 2 bases, with 15 bases between the two germline ends. The CDR3 DNA reads TGTGCCAGCAGTCCCGGACAGCGCTATCAAGAGACCCAGTACTTC. Its protein is CASSPGQRYQETQYF.

This clonotype was seen a handful of times. This may come from a read error, since a much larger clone is one base off. This sequence joins TRBV2 and TRBJ1-2, with TRBD1 matching 8 bases. Germline V lookup: CDR1 SNHLY, CDR2 FYNNEI. This CDR3 has 16 amino acids. The CDR3 nucleotides are TGTGCCAACAGTGACCTCACAGGGGGGACTAACTATGGCTACACCTTC. Protein product: CANSDLTGGTNYGYTF. The complete variable domain, with remaining parts taken from reference TRBV2 and TRBJ1-2, reads EPEVTQTPSHQVTQMGQEVILRCVPISNHLYFYWYRQILGQKVEFLVSFYNNEISEKSEIFDDQFSVERPDGSNFTLKIRSTKLEDSAMYFCANSDLTGGTNYGYTFGSGTRLTVV.

This clonotype has at least ten counts. The chain has TRBV7-2 and TRBJ1-5; D unclear. CDR1 and CDR2 from the germline V gene are SGHTA and FQGNSA. The CDR3 spans 14 residues. V was shortened by 5 bases and J by 0 bases, with 8 bases between the two germline ends. This CDR3 is CASSPRYSNQPQHF. The CDR3 nucleotides read TGTGCCAGCAGCCCCCGATATAGCAATCAGCCCCAGCATTTT.

The sample holds many counts of this clonotype. This chain uses TRBV29-1 with TRBJ2-7; D call uncertain. Germline-derived CDR1 and CDR2 are SQVTM and ANQGSEA. Trimming pared 1 base from V and 5 bases from J, leaving 6 bases between. The length of the CDR3 is 11 residues. CDR3 protein: CSVEVMNEQYF. CDR3 DNA: TGCAGCGTTGAAGTCATGAACGAGCAGTACTTC.

The V call is TRBV24-1, the J call TRBJ2-1; a possible D gene is TRBD2 (6 bases). V was cut by 9 bases and J by 6 bases, with 14 bases left in between. CDR1 is KGHDR, CDR2 SFDVKD, per germline. This CDR3 contains 13 residues. The CDR3, as DNA: TGTGCCACCGGGGAGGACACTCCCAATGAGCAGTTCTTC. Amino acid sequence: CATGEDTPNEQFF.

The chain links TRBV11-2 to TRBJ2-5, with D possibly being TRBD2 (5 bases). Trimming left V 2 bases short and J 4 bases short, with 14 bases between. The V gene's germline CDR1 is SGHAT and CDR2 FQNNGV. The CDR3 has 15 amino acids. CDR3 nucleotide sequence: TGTGCCAGCAGCTTATTGATTGCGGGTGGAGAGACCCAGTACTTC. Amino acid sequence: CASSLLIAGGETQYF.

This clonotype was counted at least ten times. The chain recombines TRBV3-1 with TRBJ1-5; TRBD1 agrees at 7 bases. With V trimmed by 4 bases and J by 5 bases, 8 bases remained unmatched. Germline V gene data show CDR1 as LGHDT and CDR2 as YNNKEL (reference sequence). The CDR3 consists of 15 residues. The CDR3 nucleotides read TGTGCCAGCAGCCTTAACAGGGGACCCCATCAGCCCCAGCATTTT. As protein: CASSLNRGPHQPQHF.

To note about this clonotype: Just one base apart from a much larger clone, this may be a read error. In this CDR3 the conserved last residue, phenylalanine or tryptophan, is missing, so a read error is likely. The CDR3 sequence is CASSLWTGGSPLHL. DNA of the CDR3: TGTGCCAGCAGTTTATGGACAGGGGGCTCACCCCTCCACCTT. The chain joins TRBV28 to TRBJ1-6, with 10 bases aligning to TRBD1. Trimming at V came to 0 bases and at J to 10 bases, leaving 0 bases not matched to a gene. There are 14 residues in the CDR3. The germline gives CDR1 MDHEN, CDR2 SYDVKM.

This clonotype has more than one count but fewer than ten. The V call is TRBV15, the J call TRBJ2-7; the match to TRBD2 covers 8 bases. There are 14 residues in the CDR3. In germline, CDR1 is LNHNV, CDR2 YYDKDF (reference sequence). V was clipped by 5 bases and J by 0 bases; unmatched bases: 3. CDR3 region: CATSFSGSSYEQYF. CDR3 in DNA: TGTGCCACCAGCTTCAGCGGGAGCTCCTACGAGCAGTACTTC.

This clonotype was seen repeatedly, ten times or more. The V and J genes are TRBV6-1 and TRBJ1-6; D gene unclear. Germline V CDR1 and CDR2: MNHNS, SASEGT. V was pared by 8 bases and J by 4 bases, with 18 bases between. This CDR3 contains 16 residues. The CDR3 region is CASWFGGPGYNSPLHF. The DNA of the CDR3 is TGTGCCAGCTGGTTTGGAGGCCCGGGATATAATTCACCCCTCCACTTT.